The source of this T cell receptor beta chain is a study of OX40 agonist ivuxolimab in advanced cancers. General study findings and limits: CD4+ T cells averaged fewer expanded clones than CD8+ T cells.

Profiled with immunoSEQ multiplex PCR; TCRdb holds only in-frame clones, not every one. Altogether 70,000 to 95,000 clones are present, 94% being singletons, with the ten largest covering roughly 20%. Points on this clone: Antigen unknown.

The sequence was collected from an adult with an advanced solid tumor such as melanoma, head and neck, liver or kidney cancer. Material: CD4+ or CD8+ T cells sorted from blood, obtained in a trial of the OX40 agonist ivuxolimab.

The CDR3 spells CASSFFGGDTQYF. The DNA for the CDR3 is TGTGCCAGCAGTTTTTTTGGGGGAGATACGCAGTATTTT. The rearrangement joins TRBV28 to TRBJ2-3; D might be TRBD1 or TRBD2, each matching 5 bases. The CDR3 is 13 residues long. V shed 3 bases and J shed 5 bases, with 9 bases lying between them. Per the germline V gene, CDR1 is MDHEN and CDR2 is SYDVKM.